The 23 T cell receptor beta chains given below trace back to one sample, sequenced in a study of T cell responses to AZD1222 COVID-19 vaccine. Some clones are missing from TCRdb's copy, which holds only in-frame ones; the method was immunoSEQ multiplex PCR. This table has over 50,000 clones, approximately 80% appearing once. The sample was peripheral blood, taken 28 days after the second AZD1222 dose. Every receptor here comes from an adult who received the AZD1222 COVID-19 vaccine.

This clone showed up just a few times. The V and J genes are TRBV19 and TRBJ1-3; D unclear. From germline, CDR1 is LNHDA and CDR2 SQIVND (reference sequence). Deletions cut 8 bases from V and 7 bases from J, with 12 bases between. The CDR3 spans 12 residues. The DNA of the CDR3 is TGTGCCAGTCGCGGCCCTCGGAACACCATATATTTT. It translates to CASRGPRNTIYF.

This clone appeared once. J is TRBJ1-5 and V is TRBV6-2 or TRBV6-3, with D maybe TRBD1 (6 bases). The CDR3 spans 14 residues. In germline, CDR1 is MNHEY, CDR2 SVGEGT. V was trimmed by 6 bases and J by 3 bases, leaving 12 bases between them. The CDR3 nucleotides read TGTGCCAGCAGCGCCCGGACAGTCAATCAGCCCCAGCATTTT. Translating it yields CASSARTVNQPQHF.

The rearrangement links TRBV28 to TRBJ1-1; perhaps TRBD1 as D (6 bases). The CDR3 loop spans 14 amino acids. CDR1 and CDR2 from the germline V gene are MDHEN and SYDVKM. V shed 6 bases and J shed 4 bases, with 15 bases lying between them. The CDR3 DNA follows: TGTGCCAGCAGCCGCGCAGGGGACGGCACTGAAGCTTTCTTT. This codes for CASSRAGDGTEAFF.

In this sample, this clone turned up a few times. V is TRBV27 and J is TRBJ2-5; D unresolved. The germline V gene has CDR1 MNHEY and CDR2 SMNVEV (reference sequence). V was clipped by 2 bases and J by 4 bases, with 11 bases between them. CDR3 length: 14 amino acids. The CDR3 loop is CASSLRPAGETQYF. In DNA form, the CDR3 reads TGTGCCAGCAGTTTACGGCCAGCAGGAGAGACCCAGTACTTC.

The sample holds a few counts of this clone. The chain combines TRBV29-1 with TRBJ1-2; 9 bases align to TRBD1. J gave up 4 bases and V 3 bases, and 6 bases lay outside the gene matches. Germline values: CDR1 SQVTM, CDR2 ANQGSEA. This CDR3 has 14 residues. DNA of the CDR3: TGCAGCGTTGACCCGGGACAGGGAGCCTATGGCTACACCTTC. This encodes CSVDPGQGAYGYTF.

This rearrangement joins TRBV28 to TRBJ2-5; TRBD2 matches at 15 bases. Unmatched junction bases numbered 12, after V lost 7 bases and J lost 0 bases. The CDR3 has 19 amino acids. CDR1 and CDR2 (germline): MDHEN, SYDVKM. CDR3 sequence: CASTPGGLAGGSYQETQYF. The CDR3 DNA follows: TGTGCCAGCACCCCGGGGGGACTAGCGGGGGGTTCGTACCAAGAGACCCAGTACTTC.

The gene calls are TRBV6-5 and TRBJ2-3; maybe TRBD2 (6 bases). CDR3 length: 15 residues. Germline V gives CDR1 MNHEY, CDR2 SVGAGI. V shed 7 bases and J shed 4 bases, with 18 bases lying between them. The CDR3 sequence: CASTPRGEVADTQYF. CDR3 nucleotides: TGTGCCAGCACCCCTCGAGGGGAGGTCGCAGATACGCAGTATTTT.

The V gene is TRBV30, the J gene TRBJ1-2; D perhaps matches TRBD1 (5 bases). CDR1 and CDR2 from the germline V gene are GTSNPN and SVGIG (reference sequence). V dropped 2 bases and J dropped 0 bases, with 13 bases sitting between them. The CDR3 runs to 15 residues. CDR3 loop: CAWSNPGLANYGYTF. In DNA form, the CDR3 reads TGTGCCTGGAGTAATCCAGGGCTAGCTAACTATGGCTACACCTTC.

This clone has just one count. The rearrangement joins TRBV30 to TRBJ1-1; 9 positions match TRBD1. CDR1 and CDR2 (germline): GTSNPN, SVGIG (reference sequence). J lost 7 bases, V lost 1 base, and 4 bases had no gene match. The CDR3 has 13 amino acids. CDR3 sequence reads: CAWSAQGAIEAFF. The CDR3 bases are TGTGCCTGGAGTGCACAGGGGGCCATTGAAGCTTTCTTT.

The chain couples TRBV5-1 to TRBJ2-1; no definite D call. The CDR3 loop spans 17 amino acids. V was pared by 0 bases and J by 0 bases, with 13 bases between. The germline V gene has CDR1 SGHRS and CDR2 YFSETQ. For the CDR3, the DNA is TGCGCCAGCAGCTTGGAAGGCCCCTCGAGCTCCTACAATGAGCAGTTCTTC. As protein: CASSLEGPSSSYNEQFF.

The chain joins TRBV24-1 to TRBJ1-3; D unclear. Germline values: CDR1 KGHDR, CDR2 SFDVKD. CDR3 size: 13 residues. V lost 3 bases and J 2 bases, leaving 4 bases between the germline ends. The CDR3 DNA follows: TGTGCCACCAGTGATACAGCTGGAAACACCATATATTTT. This encodes CATSDTAGNTIYF.

This rearrangement joins TRBV28 to TRBJ1-1; 8 bases line up with TRBD1. There are 11 residues in the CDR3. The V and J ends lost 10 bases and 4 bases, in that order; junction bases with no gene match: 2. Per the germline V gene, CDR1 is MDHEN and CDR2 is SYDVKM. The CDR3 sequence is CATGGITEAFF. The CDR3 region has the DNA TGTGCCACAGGGGGCATCACTGAAGCTTTCTTT.

This chain joins TRBV28 and TRBJ2-1, with 7 bases identical to TRBD1. This CDR3 has 14 residues. From germline, CDR1 is MDHEN and CDR2 SYDVKM. V lost 4 bases and J lost 8; bases outside the gene matches: 8. The CDR3 bases are TGTGCCAGCAGTTCCCCGGGACAGTATCATGAGCAGTTCTTC. It translates to CASSSPGQYHEQFF.

The chain couples TRBV5-6 to TRBJ1-6, with TRBD1 identical over 8 bases. V lost 2 bases, J lost 7 bases, and 17 bases stayed unmatched. Germline assignment: CDR1 SGHDT and CDR2 YYEEEE. The CDR3 consists of 19 residues. Here the CDR3 DNA reads TGTGCCAGCAGCTTAGACCCGAACTATTTACAGGGGGAGAATTCACCCCTCCACTTT. Translated, it gives CASSLDPNYLQGENSPLHF.

The chain recombines TRBV2 with TRBJ2-7; no clear D gene. CDR1 and CDR2 (germline): SNHLY, FYNNEI. V was cut by 5 bases and J by 1 base, with 6 bases left in between. There are 12 residues in the CDR3. Here the CDR3 reads CASSPRSYEQYF. CDR3 DNA sequence: TGTGCCAGCAGTCCCAGGTCCTACGAGCAGTACTTC.

The chain employs TRBV6-1 and TRBJ1-5; the D is unclear. CDR1 is MNHNS, CDR2 SASEGT, per germline. The CDR3 has 13 residues. Between the trimmed V and J ends, which lost 2 bases and 2 bases, there was a span of 4 bases. In DNA, the CDR3 is TGTGCCAGCAGTGAATTCGGCAATCAGCCCCAGCATTTT. Translation gives CASSEFGNQPQHF.

This chain joins TRBV4-1 and TRBJ1-4; D remains unclear. With 3 bases removed from V and 7 bases from J, the gap between germline ends came to 15 bases. The CDR3 totals 15 residues. Germline V gene lookup returns CDR1 MGHRA and CDR2 YSYEKL. Here the CDR3 reads CASSQSIQGGEKLFF. CDR3 nucleotide sequence: TGCGCCAGCAGCCAGAGTATCCAAGGCGGTGAAAAACTGTTTTTT.

This chain uses TRBV28 with TRBJ2-4; D perhaps matches TRBD2 (6 bases). The V and J ends lost 2 bases and 1 base respectively, with 15 bases between them. The germline CDR1 and CDR2 sequences are MDHEN and SYDVKM. CDR3 length: 17 residues. The CDR3 sequence is CASSLRRRGWAKNIQYF. The CDR3 DNA is TGTGCCAGCAGTTTAAGAAGGCGGGGATGGGCCAAAAACATTCAGTACTTC.

This sequence joins TRBV6-6 and TRBJ2-7; TRBD1 is a possible D gene (5 bases). With 6 bases removed from V and 0 bases from J, the gap between germline ends came to 9 bases. This CDR3 is 13 amino acids long. Germline-derived CDR1 and CDR2 are MNHNY and SVGAGI (reference sequence). The CDR3 DNA reads TGTGCCAGCAGATCGACAGTCTCCTACGAGCAGTACGTC. Amino acid sequence: CASRSTVSYEQYV.

The chain carries TRBV3-1 (or the pseudogene TRBV3-2) and TRBJ1-6; unclear D gene. Between the trimmed V and J ends, which lost 2 bases and 9 bases, there was a span of 14 bases. The CDR3 runs 15 residues. Germline V lookup: CDR1 LGHDT, CDR2 YNNKEL (reference sequence). CDR3 amino acids: CASSQRVVEGSPLHF. Here the CDR3 DNA reads TGTGCCAGCAGCCAACGGGTGGTCGAGGGTTCACCCCTCCACTTT.

CDR3 region: CASSQGPSYSPLHF. The CDR3 bases are TGTGCCAGCAGCCAGGGACCGTCCTATTCACCCCTCCACTTT. The gene calls are TRBV28 and TRBJ1-6, with D perhaps TRBD1 (5 bases). The CDR3 covers 14 residues. Germline CDR1 is MDHEN and CDR2 is SYDVKM. The V and J ends lost 6 bases and 8 bases respectively, with 14 bases between them. The variable domain in full, completed from reference TRBV28 and TRBJ1-6, reads DVKVTQSSRYLVKRTGEKVFLECVQDMDHENMFWYRQDPGLGLRLIYFSYDVKMKEKGDIPEGYSVSREKKERFSLILESASTNQTSMYLCASSQGPSYSPLHFGNGTRLTVT.

This clone has just a few counts. This chain links TRBV20-1 with TRBJ2-1, with D unclear. The CDR3 is made up of 11 amino acids. The V gene lost 0 bases and the J gene lost 8 bases, with 5 bases spanning the gap. Looked up from germline, CDR1 is DFQATT and CDR2 is SNEGSKA (reference sequence). CDR3 region: CSAREVYEQFF. CDR3 bases: TGCAGTGCTAGAGAGGTTTATGAGCAGTTCTTC.

The chain employs TRBV7-8 and TRBJ2-7, with a possible D match to TRBD1 (6 bases). The CDR3 length is 17 residues. Trimming left V 5 bases short and J 3 bases short, with 23 bases between. CDR1 is SGHVS, CDR2 FQNEAQ, per germline. The CDR3 protein is CASSKTAGGVGGYEQYF. The CDR3 coding sequence is TGTGCCAGCAGCAAGACAGCTGGGGGCGTTGGGGGCTACGAGCAGTACTTC.